This entry lists 27 T cell receptor beta chains sequenced from one sample in a study of T cells after yellow fever vaccination. TCRdb independently ran MiXCR on the 5' RACE reads; one entry per CDR3 protein. This repertoire shows some 320,000 distinct CDR3 sequences, roughly 4.3% found once; its top ten account for around 23%. The material was PBMCs, obtained 5 days after the yellow fever booster vaccination. The receptors were sampled from a man aged 18 to 30 who received the YFV17D yellow fever vaccine.

Many counts were recorded for this clonotype. The chain links TRBV2 to TRBJ1-4, with a weak D call TRBD1 (5 bases). CDR3 size: 16 residues. The germline CDR1 and CDR2 sequences are SNHLY and FYNNEI. V lost 1 base to trimming and J lost 2 bases, with 11 bases between them. Here the CDR3 DNA reads TGTGCCAGCAGTGAAGGCAGGGTAGCGACTAATGAAAAACTGTTTTTT. Translated, it gives CASSEGRVATNEKLFF.

This clonotype has just one count. The chain is built from TRBV7-9 and TRBJ1-2; perhaps TRBD1 as D (5 bases). With 0 bases removed from V and 7 bases from J, the gap between germline ends came to 9 bases. The CDR3 is 13 amino acids. Germline assignment: CDR1 SEHNR and CDR2 FQNEAQ (reference sequence). The CDR3 coding sequence is TGTGCCAGCAGCTTAGCTCTGGACATTGGCTACACCTTC. The encoded protein is CASSLALDIGYTF. The full variable domain, completed using reference TRBV7-9 and TRBJ1-2, is DTGVSQNPRHKITKRGQNVTFRCDPISEHNRLYWYRQTLGQGPEFLTYFQNEAQLEKSRLLSDRFSAERPKGSFSTLEIQRTEQGDSAMYLCASSLALDIGYTFGSGTRLTVV.

This clonotype was counted ten times or more. The V call is TRBV12-3 or TRBV12-4, the J call TRBJ1-5; D gene uncertain. The CDR3 is 14 residues long. V was shortened by 0 bases and J by 7 bases, with 10 bases between the two germline ends. CDR3 loop: CASSLAISVQPQHF. The CDR3 coding sequence is TGTGCCAGCAGTTTAGCGATCTCGGTCCAGCCCCAGCATTTT.

A few counts support this clonotype. This chain joins TRBV11-1 and TRBJ2-7; no definite D call. The CDR3 covers 13 residues. V lost 2 bases to trimming and J lost 7 bases, with 12 bases between them. The germline V gene encodes CDR1 SGHAT and CDR2 FQDESV (reference sequence). CDR3: CASSLKGTGEQYV. The CDR3 nucleotides are TGTGCCAGCAGCTTAAAGGGAACGGGTGAGCAGTACGTC.

There are a few counts of this clonotype. The chain uses TRBV6-2 or TRBV6-3 and TRBJ1-5, with 7 bases lining up with TRBD1. This CDR3 contains 13 residues. After removal of 10 bases from V and 5 bases from J, the junction contained 8 bases not matched to a gene. Germline CDR1 is MNHEY and CDR2 is SVGEGT. CDR3 nucleotides: TGTGCCACCTCACAGGGGTCCCATCAGCCCCAGCATTTT. This gives the protein CATSQGSHQPQHF.

This clonotype has only a few counts. V is TRBV6-1 and J is TRBJ2-3; TRBD2 matches at 10 bases. This CDR3 contains 17 residues. Germline V gene sequence: CDR1 MNHNS, CDR2 SASEGT. V shed 5 bases, J shed 6 bases, and the junction held 14 bases outside the gene matches. CDR3 DNA: TGTGCCAGCAGTTGGGCCGGCCTAGCGGGGGCCGGGGATACGCAGTATTTT. Amino acid sequence: CASSWAGLAGAGDTQYF.

Only a few counts were recorded for this clonotype. The rearrangement links TRBV20-1 to TRBJ1-2; D gene ambiguous. The CDR3 has 12 amino acids. Trimming took 4 bases from V and 5 from J, leaving 11 bases between them. From germline, CDR1 is DFQATT and CDR2 SNEGSKA (reference sequence). The CDR3 sequence is CSAKREGYGYTF. CDR3 nucleotide sequence: TGCAGTGCTAAGCGGGAGGGATATGGCTACACCTTC.

This clonotype was counted between two and nine times. The chain uses TRBV4-3 and TRBJ2-7; possibly TRBD2 for D (5 bases). V lost 0 bases to trimming and J lost 5 bases, with 11 bases between them. CDR3 length: 14 residues. Looked up from germline, CDR1 is LGHNA and CDR2 is YSLEER. CDR3 region: CASSQDRIGDEQYF. CDR3 nucleotides: TGCGCCAGCAGCCAAGATCGAATCGGGGACGAGCAGTACTTC.

V gene TRBV5-1 combines with J gene TRBJ1-6; 7 bases line up with TRBD1. Unmatched junction bases numbered 7, after V lost 4 bases and J lost 3 bases. The germline V gene has CDR1 SGHRS and CDR2 YFSETQ. The CDR3 has 16 amino acids. This CDR3 is CASSDRDTHYNSPLHF. DNA for the CDR3: TGCGCCAGCAGCGACAGGGACACACACTATAATTCACCCCTCCACTTT.

This clonotype was picked up a small number of times. This chain joins TRBV6-2 or TRBV6-3 and TRBJ2-1, with D possibly TRBD1 on 6 matching bases. Germline V gives CDR1 MNHEY, CDR2 SVGEGT. V was shortened by 7 bases and J by 9 bases, with 10 bases between the two germline ends. The CDR3 has 11 amino acids. The CDR3 loop reads CASTQGPEQFF. CDR3 in DNA: TGTGCCAGCACTCAGGGGCCTGAGCAGTTCTTC.

CDR3 in DNA: TGTGCCAGCAGCTTAGGCCAGGGTTTCTATGGCTACACCTTC. Amino acids: CASSLGQGFYGYTF. The chain is built from TRBV11-2 and TRBJ1-2; perhaps TRBD1 as D (5 bases). CDR1 and CDR2 (germline): SGHAT, FQNNGV. This CDR3 has 14 amino acids. Trimming shortened V by 1 base and J by 4 bases, and 10 bases separated the two germline ends. Complete variable domain (other parts from reference TRBV11-2 and TRBJ1-2): EAGVAQSPRYKIIEKRQSVAFWCNPISGHATLYWYQQILGQGPKLLIQFQNNGVVDDSQLPKDRFSAERLKGVDSTLKIQPAKLEDSAVYLCASSLGQGFYGYTFGSGTRLTVV.

The J gene is TRBJ2-3, the V gene TRBV7-2; D gene uncertain. The V and J ends lost 8 bases and 6 bases respectively, with 12 bases between them. Germline CDR1 and CDR2: SGHTA and FQGNSA. The CDR3 has 12 amino acids. The CDR3, as DNA: TGTGCCAGCGGAGCTAGTAGGGATACGCAGTATTTT. It yields the protein CASGASRDTQYF.

This clonotype was picked up many times. The V call is TRBV25-1, the J call TRBJ1-5, with D unresolved. The CDR3 is 12 amino acids. V was trimmed by 4 bases and J by 5 bases, leaving 6 bases between them. The germline V gene has CDR1 MGHDK and CDR2 SYGVNS. CDR3 residues: CASSVGDQPQHF. The CDR3 nucleotides read TGTGCCAGCAGTGTCGGGGATCAGCCCCAGCATTTT.

This clonotype has ten or more counts. CDR3: CASSDSSGGEETQYF. The CDR3 coding sequence is TGTGCCAGCAGTGACTCCAGCGGGGGGGAAGAGACCCAGTACTTC. The chain has TRBV25-1 and TRBJ2-5; 10 bases map to TRBD2. J gave up 3 bases and V 3 bases, and 4 bases lay outside the gene matches. The CDR3 spans 15 residues. Germline values: CDR1 MGHDK, CDR2 SYGVNS.

V and J are TRBV24-1 and TRBJ2-3, with no clear D. The CDR3 spans 13 residues. Trimming removed 5 bases from V and 2 bases from J, with 7 bases in between. The germline V gene encodes CDR1 KGHDR and CDR2 SFDVKD. The CDR3 DNA reads as TGTGCCACCAGTGCCGGATTCACAGATACGCAGTATTTT. Translation: CATSAGFTDTQYF.

The DNA for the CDR3 is TGCGCCAGCAGCTTGTCGTTCCCTAGCGGGGGTCCTAACACCGGGGAGCTGTTTTTT. This encodes CASSLSFPSGGPNTGELFF. The V and J genes are TRBV5-1 and TRBJ2-2, with 10 bases aligning to TRBD2. The CDR3 runs to 19 residues. The trim removed 1 base at V and 2 bases at J, leaving 11 bases unmatched. CDR1 is SGHRS, CDR2 YFSETQ, per germline.

This clonotype has more than one count but fewer than ten. The rearrangement joins TRBV23-1 to TRBJ2-5, with a possible D match to TRBD1 (5 bases). TRBV23-1 is identified as an open reading frame with a role that is uncertain. Trimming removed 10 bases at V and 5 bases at J, with 17 bases between. CDR3 length: 13 residues. CDR3 loop: CATFDSPRETQYF. CDR3 nucleotides: TGCGCCACCTTTGACAGCCCGAGGGAGACCCAGTACTTC.

This clonotype was seen a handful of times. The DNA for the CDR3 is TGTGCCAGCAGCTTTGTAGGAGGGGGGAAGGGGGCCAACGTCCTGACTTTC. As protein: CASSFVGGGKGANVLTF. This chain connects TRBV7-2 to TRBJ2-6; D may correspond to TRBD1 or TRBD2 (6 bases each). Germline lookup yields CDR1 SGHTA and CDR2 FQGNSA. The CDR3 spans 17 residues. V gave up 3 bases and J gave up 4 bases, with 16 bases separating them.

This clonotype was seen many times. This chain connects TRBV2 to TRBJ1-5; D not resolved. Germline loops: CDR1 SNHLY, CDR2 FYNNEI. The CDR3 covers 12 residues. Deletions cut 3 bases from V and 9 bases from J, with 9 bases between. The CDR3 DNA reads as TGTGCCAGCAGTGACAGGAACCCGCCCCAGCATTTT. It specifies CASSDRNPPQHF.

This clonotype was observed a handful of times. The chain carries TRBV7-2 and TRBJ1-4; D is ambiguous. Germline V lookup: CDR1 SGHTA, CDR2 FQGNSA. This CDR3 comprises 16 residues. Trimming shortened V by 5 bases and J by 2 bases, and 15 bases separated the two germline ends. The CDR3: CASSQGPLQTNEKLFF. The DNA of the CDR3 is TGTGCCAGCAGCCAAGGCCCTCTGCAGACTAATGAAAAACTGTTTTTT.

This clonotype was observed a handful of times. V gene TRBV28 combines with J gene TRBJ2-5; D not certain. V shed 4 bases and J shed 5 bases, with 11 bases lying between them. Germline V gives CDR1 MDHEN, CDR2 SYDVKM. The CDR3 extends over 13 amino acids. The CDR3 nucleotides are TGTGCCAGCAGTTCTCTGGGGTGGGAGACCCAGTACTTC. This encodes CASSSLGWETQYF.

The DNA for the CDR3 is TGTGCCAGCAGCGAGGCTAGCGGGGGGGGCGATACGCAGTATTTT. Encoded protein: CASSEASGGGDTQYF. This chain connects TRBV7-6 to TRBJ2-3; 12 bases are shared with TRBD2. The CDR3 contains 15 residues. Unmatched junction bases numbered 6, after V lost 5 bases and J lost 6 bases. Germline V lookup: CDR1 SGHVS, CDR2 FNYEAQ.

The rearrangement joins TRBV5-1 to TRBJ1-1, with TRBD1 as a possible D gene (6 bases). V was shortened by 4 bases and J by 1 base, with 14 bases between the two germline ends. Looked up from germline, CDR1 is SGHRS and CDR2 is YFSETQ. The CDR3 covers 15 residues. The CDR3 region is CASSPRTEENTEAFF. The CDR3 nucleotides are TGCGCCAGCAGCCCGCGGACAGAGGAGAACACTGAAGCTTTCTTT. Together with reference TRBV5-1 and TRBJ1-1, the CDR3 gives the full variable domain: KAGVTQTPRYLIKTRGQQVTLSCSPISGHRSVSWYQQTPGQGLQFLFEYFSETQRNKGNFPGRFSGRQFSNSRSEMNVSTLELGDSALYLCASSPRTEENTEAFFGQGTRLTVV.

In this sample, this clonotype turned up a few times. The genes are TRBV5-1 and TRBJ2-5; D possibly corresponds to TRBD1 (7 bases). Trimming left V 2 bases short and J 7 bases short, with 15 bases between. The V gene's germline CDR1 is SGHRS and CDR2 YFSETQ. This CDR3 has 14 residues. CDR3 protein: CASSFKGARGTQYF. As DNA, the CDR3 is TGCGCCAGCAGCTTTAAGGGGGCGCGGGGGACCCAGTACTTC.

The chain employs TRBV6-2 or TRBV6-3 and TRBJ2-7, with 8 nucleotides matching TRBD1. The CDR3 extends over 14 amino acids. J gave up 4 bases and V 5 bases, and 7 bases lay outside the gene matches. Germline values: CDR1 MNHEY, CDR2 SVGEGT. The CDR3 reads CASSSNGQGYEQYF. In nucleotides, the CDR3 is TGTGCCAGCAGTAGCAACGGACAGGGTTACGAGCAGTACTTC.

The chain carries TRBV7-9 and TRBJ1-1; 8 positions match TRBD1. Germline V gene lookup returns CDR1 SEHNR and CDR2 FQNEAQ (reference sequence). The CDR3 length is 16 residues. V dropped 5 bases and J dropped 4; count of bases not matched to a gene: 12. CDR3 in DNA: TGTGCCAGCAGCACTTACAGGGGGGGTTCAGGCACTGAAGCTTTCTTT. It encodes CASSTYRGGSGTEAFF.

The chain couples TRBV20-1 to TRBJ1-2; the D is unclear. Trimming took off 6 bases at V and 8 bases at J, with 7 bases between the two ends. Per germline, CDR1 DFQATT and CDR2 SNEGSKA (reference sequence). The length of the CDR3 is 9 residues. The CDR3 protein is CSADAGYTF. The CDR3 DNA reads as TGCAGTGCCGACGCCGGCTACACCTTC.